The T cell receptor beta chain described here comes from a study of blood T cell repertoires in COVID-19. Overall study: Some COVID-19 samples were acute and others convalescent; all came from the United States, Italy and Spain. PBMCs, B-cell-depleted T cells, or T cells were the source of the cDNA or gDNA that made up the material.

Per the authors' pipeline: It was from reference gene primer amplification that nucleated cell counts were estimated. Clones were sequenced by immunoSEQ multiplex PCR, and TCRdb holds only the in-frame ones, with some missing. V and J calls and clone size follow that table, whereas D and trimming were derived from the DNA. Of roughly 260,000 clones in the sample, around 85% were seen once. The germline gives CDR1 SEHNR, CDR2 FQNEAQ (reference sequence). V gave up 3 bases and J gave up 7 bases, with 12 bases separating them. CDR3 length: 14 amino acids. This rearrangement joins TRBV7-9 to TRBJ1-4; a weak D match, TRBD1 (6 bases). The sequenced sample was peripheral blood. This TCR was recovered from a woman in her thirties or forties with active or convalescent COVID-19. The CDR3 DNA reads as TGTGCCAGCAGCTTGGGGCAGGGGCCTGAAAAACTGTTTTTT. Translating gives CASSLGQGPEKLFF.